This TCR beta chain was documented in a study of blood T cell repertoires in COVID-19. Background on the study: Donors in the United States, Italy and Spain gave samples during acute or convalescent COVID-19. Sample material is recorded as cDNA or gDNA derived from T cells, B-cell-depleted T cells, or PBMCs.

In the authors' methods: Using reference gene primer amplification, nucleated cell counts were estimated. TCRdb's table, derived via immunoSEQ multiplex PCR, lists solely in-frame clones and lacks some. V and J calls and clone size are as listed in that table; D and trimming were resolved from the DNA. This sample has 180,000 or so clones; roughly 84% occur once, and the top ten carry less than 5.5%. The ends were cut back, 6 bases at V and 2 bases at J, with 19 bases in the middle. From germline, CDR1 is MNHEY and CDR2 SMNVEV (reference sequence). This CDR3 region has 16 residues. The V call is TRBV27, the J call TRBJ1-2, with a tentative D call TRBD1 (5 bases). This clonotype originated in an elderly woman with acute or convalescent COVID-19. The sample consisted of peripheral blood. The DNA of the CDR3 is TGTGCCAGCAGGCCCCGGGCAGAAGGGGAAAACTATGGCTACACCTTC. Amino acid sequence: CASRPRAEGENYGYTF.